This entry lists 24 T cell receptor beta chains sequenced from one sample in a study of T cell changes during pregnancy in multiple sclerosis. The data were produced by immunoSEQ multiplex PCR, yet TCRdb's version contains in-frame clones alone and is incomplete. The table includes tens of thousands of clones, approximately 90% detected once. The input for sequencing was CD8+ T cells from peripheral blood mononuclear cells, taken in the second trimester of pregnancy. The receptors shown here come from a female donor with multiple sclerosis, enrolled in a pregnancy study.

V is TRBV19 and J is TRBJ1-2; 9 bases agree with TRBD1. The germline V gene has CDR1 LNHDA and CDR2 SQIVND (reference sequence). V dropped 5 bases and J dropped 8; count of bases not matched to a gene: 9. The CDR3 spans 14 residues. CDR3 protein: CASSGPQGARGYTF. Here the CDR3 DNA reads TGTGCCAGTAGTGGCCCACAGGGGGCGCGGGGCTACACCTTC.

The DNA for the CDR3 is TGTGCCAGCAGTTACGGGGCCGAGCAGTACTTC. Amino acids: CASSYGAEQYF. V gene TRBV6-5 combines with J gene TRBJ2-7, with D perhaps TRBD1 (5 bases). V lost 2 bases, J lost 6 bases, and 5 bases lay in between. The CDR3 totals 11 residues. Per the germline V gene, CDR1 is MNHEY and CDR2 is SVGAGI.

This sequence joins TRBV21-1 and TRBJ1-1. TRBV21-1 is tagged as a pseudogene. The CDR3 covers 15 residues. The CDR3 reads CASSCVEEVVTEAFF. CDR3 DNA sequence: TGTGCCAGCAGCTGCGTCGAGGAGGTGGTAACTGAAGCTTTCTTT.

V gene TRBV7-9 combines with J gene TRBJ2-5; 9 bases align to TRBD2. This CDR3 has 16 residues. V gave up 0 bases and J gave up 3 bases; unmatched junction bases: 5. CDR1 is SEHNR, CDR2 FQNEAQ, per germline (reference sequence). CDR3 bases: TGTGCCAGCAGCTTAGCTAGCGGGGGAGTTAAAGAGACCCAGTACTTC. Its translation is CASSLASGGVKETQYF.

This clone was counted once. One end of the junction is discordant with germline, which a read error may explain. The chain has TRBV30 and TRBJ1-2; 7 nucleotides line up with TRBD1. This CDR3 region has 16 residues. Germline assignment: CDR1 GTSNPN and CDR2 SVGIG (reference sequence). The CDR3 here is CAWSGATGVYFGGNTF. The CDR3 region has the DNA TGTGCCTGGAGTGGCGCCACAGGGGTGTATTTCGGTGGCAACACCTTC.

The CDR3 reads CASNTGWGQPQHF. The CDR3 nucleotides read TGTGCCAGCAATACAGGGTGGGGTCAGCCCCAGCATTTT. V and J are TRBV6-5 and TRBJ1-5, with TRBD1 as a possible D gene (6 bases). V was pared by 7 bases and J by 6 bases, with 13 bases between. The CDR3 sequence is 13 residues long. The germline V gene encodes CDR1 MNHEY and CDR2 SVGAGI.

V is TRBV11-1 and J is TRBJ1-1, with D possibly being TRBD1 (5 bases). V dropped 5 bases and J dropped 0 bases, with 13 bases sitting between them. Germline CDR1 is SGHAT and CDR2 is FQDESV (reference sequence). This CDR3 spans 15 amino acids. DNA for the CDR3: TGTGCCAGCAGCCCCCGCGGGGGGTTGAACACTGAAGCTTTCTTT. Translating gives CASSPRGGLNTEAFF.

The CDR3 loop reads CASRDRGIQETQYF. The DNA of the CDR3 is TGTGCCAGCCGCGACAGGGGAATCCAAGAGACCCAGTACTTC. V and J are TRBV2 and TRBJ2-5, with 8 bases fitting TRBD1. The V gene's germline CDR1 is SNHLY and CDR2 FYNNEI. Unmatched junction bases numbered 6, after V lost 8 bases and J lost 1 base. The CDR3 consists of 14 residues. Looking up the rest from reference TRBV2 and TRBJ2-5 gives the full variable domain: EPEVTQTPSHQVTQMGQEVILRCVPISNHLYFYWYRQILGQKVEFLVSFYNNEISEKSEIFDDQFSVERPDGSNFTLKIRSTKLEDSAMYFCASRDRGIQETQYFGPGTRLLVL.

J is TRBJ2-1 and V is TRBV15, with 8 bases lining up with TRBD1. Trimming at V came to 0 bases and at J to 4 bases, leaving 2 bases not matched to a gene. This CDR3 has 15 amino acids. Germline lookup yields CDR1 LNHNV and CDR2 YYDKDF (reference sequence). CDR3: CATSRDRTGYNEQFF. The CDR3 DNA sequence: TGTGCCACCAGCAGAGATCGGACAGGGTACAATGAGCAGTTCTTC.

The chain couples TRBV7-3 to TRBJ1-1; 7 nucleotides agree with TRBD1. J lost 7 bases, V lost 2 bases, and 7 bases had no gene match. The CDR3 totals 14 residues. Germline CDR1 and CDR2: SGHTA and FQGTGA. The CDR3 spells CASSLLGGIDEAFF. In DNA form, the CDR3 reads TGTGCCAGCAGCTTATTAGGGGGCATAGATGAAGCTTTCTTT.

The chain recombines TRBV7-3 with TRBJ2-7; 8 bases are a match to TRBD2. This CDR3 is built from 15 residues. V lost 4 bases, J lost 4 bases, and 9 bases stayed unmatched. The germline V gene encodes CDR1 SGHTA and CDR2 FQGTGA. CDR3 residues: CASSSTSGTSYEQYF. CDR3 sequence (DNA): TGTGCCAGCAGCTCCACGTCCGGGACTAGTTACGAGCAGTACTTC. Looking up the rest from reference TRBV7-3 and TRBJ2-7 gives the full variable domain: GAGVSQTPSNKVTEKGKYVELRCDPISGHTALYWYRQSLGQGPEFLIYFQGTGAADDSGLPNDRFFAVRPEGSVSTLKIQRTERGDSAVYLCASSSTSGTSYEQYFGPGTRLTVT.

The chain couples TRBV5-8 to TRBJ2-1, with TRBD1 as a possible D gene (6 bases). CDR3 length: 14 residues. Germline V gene lookup returns CDR1 SGHTS and CDR2 YDEGEE. Trimming took off 0 bases at V and 4 bases at J, with 8 bases between the two ends. CDR3 residues: CASSLVGGYNEQFF. Written as DNA, the CDR3 is TGTGCCAGCAGCTTGGTAGGGGGTTACAATGAGCAGTTCTTC.

V is TRBV7-2 and J is TRBJ1-5, with D perhaps matching TRBD1 (6 bases). The V gene's germline CDR1 is SGHTA and CDR2 FQGNSA. Trimming took off 5 bases at V and 2 bases at J, with 7 bases between the two ends. The CDR3 is 13 residues long. CDR3 nucleotides: TGTGCCAGCAGCCCAGGGGGCAATCAGCCCCAGCATTTT. Its translation is CASSPGGNQPQHF.

This sequence joins TRBV19 and TRBJ2-3; 12 nucleotides agree with TRBD2. CDR3 length equals 20 residues. Germline-derived CDR1 and CDR2 are LNHDA and SQIVND (reference sequence). V was clipped by 1 base and J by 5 bases; unmatched bases: 16. In DNA, the CDR3 is TGTGCCAGTAGTATAGGCTGGATTAACCTAGCGGGGGGGCCCGTAGATACGCAGTATTTT. As protein: CASSIGWINLAGGPVDTQYF.

V usage is TRBV6-4 and J usage is TRBJ2-3, with TRBD2 identical over 10 bases. The germline V gene has CDR1 MRHNA and CDR2 SNTAGT. The CDR3 is made up of 15 amino acids. After removal of 4 bases from V and 4 bases from J, the junction contained 5 bases not matched to a gene. Written as DNA, the CDR3 is TGTGCCAGCAGTGGGGCTAGCGGGGGCGCAGATACGCAGTATTTT. Translating gives CASSGASGGADTQYF.

The rearrangement joins TRBV5-1 to TRBJ2-3, with D possibly being TRBD2 (7 bases). Trimming removed 0 bases from V and 5 bases from J, with 22 bases in between. The V gene's germline CDR1 is SGHRS and CDR2 YFSETQ. CDR3 size: 18 residues. Here the CDR3 reads CASSLAQVVGGPGDTQYF. The CDR3 region has the DNA TGCGCCAGCAGCTTGGCTCAGGTCGTCGGGGGGCCGGGAGATACGCAGTATTTT.

The chain is built from TRBV27 and TRBJ1-2; 9 bases match TRBD1. Trimming took 7 bases from V and 10 from J; bases not matched to a gene: 22. CDR3 length equals 17 residues. Germline V lookup: CDR1 MNHEY, CDR2 SMNVEV (reference sequence). The CDR3 DNA reads TGTGCCAGCACAGGATGGACAGGGGATAAATCAACTATGGACTACACCTTC. It is translated as CASTGWTGDKSTMDYTF.

V usage is TRBV7-2 and J usage is TRBJ2-7, with D possibly matching TRBD1 (5 bases). Between the trimmed V and J ends, which lost 2 bases and 2 bases, there was a span of 10 bases. Germline CDR1 is SGHTA and CDR2 is FQGNSA. This CDR3 comprises 14 residues. Written as DNA, the CDR3 is TGTGCCAGCAGCTTATACACAGGTCCCTACGAGCAGTACTTC. Residues: CASSLYTGPYEQYF.

The genes are TRBV10-1 and TRBJ1-5; unclear D gene. The CDR3 contains 15 residues. Trimming stripped 7 bases from V and 6 bases from J, with 19 bases between. Germline loops: CDR1 WNHNN, CDR2 SYGVQD (reference sequence). The CDR3, as DNA: TGCGCCAGCACGGGCCACGGGAAGGGTGGTCAGCCCCAGCATTTT. Amino acid sequence: CASTGHGKGGQPQHF.

This chain joins TRBV11-2 and TRBJ1-1; TRBD1 might be the D (6 bases). Germline V gene data show CDR1 as SGHAT and CDR2 as FQNNGV. The V gene lost 4 bases and the J gene lost 8 bases, with 17 bases spanning the gap. The length of the CDR3 is 14 residues. CDR3 protein: CASSSTGWQSEAFF. The CDR3 DNA follows: TGTGCCAGCAGCTCGACAGGCTGGCAGTCCGAAGCTTTCTTT.

This chain uses TRBV6-4 with TRBJ2-5, with TRBD1 as a possible D gene (6 bases). Germline values: CDR1 MRHNA, CDR2 SNTAGT. V gave up 4 bases and J gave up 1 base, with 13 bases separating them. CDR3 size: 15 residues. The CDR3 DNA follows: TGTGCCAGCAGTGCCTGGACAGATTTCCAAGAGACCCAGTACTTC. It encodes CASSAWTDFQETQYF.

The CDR3 bases are TGTGCCAGCAGCACTACTCTGCGTGGCACCATATATTTT. This codes for CASSTTLRGTIYF. This chain joins TRBV5-6 and TRBJ1-3, with unresolved D. The CDR3 covers 13 residues. Germline V gene sequence: CDR1 SGHDT, CDR2 YYEEEE. V lost 4 bases, J lost 9 bases, and 14 bases lay in between.

V gene TRBV29-1 combines with J gene TRBJ2-3; 11 bases line up with TRBD2. V shed 7 bases, J shed 2 bases, and the junction held 11 bases outside the gene matches. CDR3 length: 16 residues. The germline CDR1 and CDR2 sequences are SQVTM and ANQGSEA. CDR3 nucleotide sequence: TGCAGCGCCCTGACTAGCGGGGAGATCCCCACAGATACGCAGTATTTT. This gives the protein CSALTSGEIPTDTQYF.

The CDR3 loop reads CASGPGTSGDRSYNEQFF. The CDR3 DNA follows: TGTGCTAGTGGCCCCGGGACTAGCGGGGACCGCTCCTACAATGAGCAGTTCTTC. V usage is TRBV12-5 and J usage is TRBJ2-1; 13 bases are shared with TRBD2. Losses at the gene ends were 6 bases for V and 0 bases for J; bases not matched to a gene: 8. Germline V gene data show CDR1 as LGHNT and CDR2 as FRNRAP. The length of the CDR3 is 18 residues.